This T cell receptor (beta chain) was found in a study of cytomegalovirus exposure and HLA in healthy donors. Broader study findings: Associated with cytomegalovirus, according to the listing, were 150 to 200 TCR beta chains.

Comments on this clone: Its antigen is unknown.

TCRdb's copy holds only in-frame clones and misses some; the assay was immunoSEQ multiplex PCR. The table shows over 150,000 clones, with 80% to 85% occurring only once. The CDR3 spans 13 residues. The V segment lost 0 bases and the J segment 7 bases; nucleotides outside the gene matches: 1. In germline, CDR1 is SGHVS, CDR2 FNYEAQ. The chain links TRBV7-6 to TRBJ1-1; 8 nucleotides agree with TRBD1. Sequences were obtained from PBMCs. This TCR came from a woman younger than 30 in good health and CMV-seropositive. In DNA form, the CDR3 reads TGTGCCAGCAGCTTAGCGGACAGGGTTGAAGCTTTCTTT. Translated, it gives CASSLADRVEAFF. Filled out from reference TRBV7-6 and TRBJ1-1, the complete variable domain reads GAGVSQSPRYKVTKRGQDVALRCDPISGHVSLYWYRQALGQGPEFLTYFNYEAQQDKSGLPNDRFSAERPEGSISTLTIQRTEQRDSAMYRCASSLADRVEAFFGQGTRLTVV.